This T cell receptor beta chain is from a study of cytomegalovirus exposure and HLA in healthy donors. PCR involved 60 Vbeta and 13 Jbeta primers. This table comes from immunoSEQ multiplex PCR, and its TCRdb copy is limited to in-frame clones, with some not included. The sample has about 160,000 clones; over 75% are singletons. Study results and limitations: Analyzed later, association rates of TCRs varied across HLA loci, with DRB1 most and HLA-C fewest.

On this clone itself: Its antigen is unknown.

The CDR3 has 17 amino acids. Per the germline V gene, CDR1 is LNHNV and CDR2 is YYDKDF (reference sequence). V was clipped by 0 bases and J by 4 bases; unmatched bases: 10. This rearrangement joins TRBV15 to TRBJ2-3; 7 nucleotides align to TRBD1. What was sequenced was PBMCs. This receptor was taken from a woman between 45 and 65 years old in good health and CMV-seropositive. The CDR3 DNA is TGTGCCACCAGCAGAGATCCGCCGGGGACAGTTGCAGATACGCAGTATTTT. It translates to CATSRDPPGTVADTQYF.